This T cell receptor (beta chain) derives from a study of read filtering for tumor transcriptome and immune sequencing. Study-wide context: Transcriptome libraries were built from DNase-treated RNA. IR-seq gave about 4 to 10.27 million TCR reads per sample; RNA-seq gave about 75 to 1,300.

Germline V lookup: CDR1 MDHEN, CDR2 SYDVKM. Trimming pared 5 bases from V and 8 bases from J, leaving 15 bases between. This CDR3 region has 14 residues. In this sample, this clonotype turned up many times. This library used around 400 ng RNA and molecular barcoded adaptors spanning alpha/delta and beta/gamma chains. MiXCR was run by TCRdb on the reads, yielding one entry per CDR3 protein. The table has about 40,000 distinct CDR3 sequences, about an eighth seen once. This sequence joins TRBV28 and TRBJ1-4; D ambiguous. What was sequenced was a population of CD138-negative cells sorted from bone marrow. The sequence was collected from a donor aged 40 or over with multiple myeloma. The CDR3 bases are TGTGCCAGCAGTCCCCGAGGGCCGGAGGAAAAACTGTTTTTT. It is translated as CASSPRGPEEKLFF.